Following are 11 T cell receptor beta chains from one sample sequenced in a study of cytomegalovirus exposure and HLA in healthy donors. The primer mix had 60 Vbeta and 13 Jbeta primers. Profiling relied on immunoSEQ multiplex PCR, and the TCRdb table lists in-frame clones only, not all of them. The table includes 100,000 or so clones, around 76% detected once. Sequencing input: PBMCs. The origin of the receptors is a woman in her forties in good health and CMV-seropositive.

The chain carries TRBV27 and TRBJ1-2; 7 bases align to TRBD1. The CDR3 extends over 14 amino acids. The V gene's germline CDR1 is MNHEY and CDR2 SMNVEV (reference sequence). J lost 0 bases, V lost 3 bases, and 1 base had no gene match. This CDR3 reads CASSFTGANYGYTF. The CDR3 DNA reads TGTGCCAGCAGTTTCACAGGGGCTAACTATGGCTACACCTTC.

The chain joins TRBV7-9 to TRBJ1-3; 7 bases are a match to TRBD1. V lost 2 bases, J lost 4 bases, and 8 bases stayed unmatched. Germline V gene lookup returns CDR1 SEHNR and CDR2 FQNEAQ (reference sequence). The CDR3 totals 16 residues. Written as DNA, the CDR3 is TGTGCCAGCAGCTTAACTTCTGGGACAGAGGGAAACACCATATATTTT. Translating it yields CASSLTSGTEGNTIYF.

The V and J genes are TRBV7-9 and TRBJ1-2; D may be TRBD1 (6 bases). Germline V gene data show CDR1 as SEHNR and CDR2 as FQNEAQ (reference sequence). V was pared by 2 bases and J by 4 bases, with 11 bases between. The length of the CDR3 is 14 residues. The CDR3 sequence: CASSLLGGAYGYTF. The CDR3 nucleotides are TGTGCCAGCAGCTTATTGGGGGGGGCCTATGGCTACACCTTC.

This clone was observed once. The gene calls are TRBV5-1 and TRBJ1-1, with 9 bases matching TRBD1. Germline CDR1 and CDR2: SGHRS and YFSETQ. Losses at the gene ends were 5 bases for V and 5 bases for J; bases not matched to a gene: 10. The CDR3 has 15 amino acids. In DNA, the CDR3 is TGCGCCAGCAGGGGACAGGGTAGAGTGGTTACTGAAGCTTTCTTT. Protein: CASRGQGRVVTEAFF.

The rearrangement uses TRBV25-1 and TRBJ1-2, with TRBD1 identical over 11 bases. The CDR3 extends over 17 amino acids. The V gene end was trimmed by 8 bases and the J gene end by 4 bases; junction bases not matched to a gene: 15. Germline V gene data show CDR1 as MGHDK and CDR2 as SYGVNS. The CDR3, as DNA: TGTGCCAGCTCGAAAACCGGGACAGGGGGACATATCTATGGCTACACCTTC. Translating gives CASSKTGTGGHIYGYTF.

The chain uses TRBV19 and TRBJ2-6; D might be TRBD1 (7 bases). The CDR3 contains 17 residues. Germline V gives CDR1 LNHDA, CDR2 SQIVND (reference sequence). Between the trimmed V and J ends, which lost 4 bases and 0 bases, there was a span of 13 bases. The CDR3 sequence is CASSKGGQSSGANVLTF. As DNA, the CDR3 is TGTGCCAGTAGTAAGGGGGGACAGAGCTCTGGGGCCAACGTCCTGACTTTC.

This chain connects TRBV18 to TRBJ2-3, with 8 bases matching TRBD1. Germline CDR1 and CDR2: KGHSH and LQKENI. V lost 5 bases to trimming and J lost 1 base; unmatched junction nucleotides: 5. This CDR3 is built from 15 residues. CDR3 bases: TGTGCCAGCTCATCGGGACAGGTGGGCACAGATACGCAGTATTTT. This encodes CASSSGQVGTDTQYF.

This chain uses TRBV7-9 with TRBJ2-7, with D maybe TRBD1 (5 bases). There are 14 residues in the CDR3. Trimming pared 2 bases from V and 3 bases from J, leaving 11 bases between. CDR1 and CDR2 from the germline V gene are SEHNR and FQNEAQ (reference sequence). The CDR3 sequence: CASSLRSGNYEQYF. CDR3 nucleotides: TGTGCCAGCAGCTTAAGGTCAGGGAACTACGAGCAGTACTTC.

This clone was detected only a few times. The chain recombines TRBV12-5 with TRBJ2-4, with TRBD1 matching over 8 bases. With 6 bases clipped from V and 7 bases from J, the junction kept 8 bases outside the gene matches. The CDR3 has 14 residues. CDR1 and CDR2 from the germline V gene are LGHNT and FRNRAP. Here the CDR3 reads CASGPRTGRNIQYF. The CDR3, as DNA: TGTGCTAGTGGGCCACGGACAGGGCGCAACATTCAGTACTTC.

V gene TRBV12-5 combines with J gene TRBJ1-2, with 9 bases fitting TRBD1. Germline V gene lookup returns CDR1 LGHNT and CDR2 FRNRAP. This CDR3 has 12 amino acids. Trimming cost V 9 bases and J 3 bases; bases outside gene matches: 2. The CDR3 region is CARQGADYGYTF. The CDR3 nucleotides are TGTGCTAGACAGGGGGCCGACTATGGCTACACCTTC.

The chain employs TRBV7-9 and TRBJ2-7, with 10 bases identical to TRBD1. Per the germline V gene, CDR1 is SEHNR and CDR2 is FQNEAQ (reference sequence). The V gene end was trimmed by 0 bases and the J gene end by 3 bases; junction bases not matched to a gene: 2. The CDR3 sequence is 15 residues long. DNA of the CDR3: TGTGCCAGCAGCTTAGCGGGGGACAGGGGCTACGAGCAGTACTTC. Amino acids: CASSLAGDRGYEQYF.